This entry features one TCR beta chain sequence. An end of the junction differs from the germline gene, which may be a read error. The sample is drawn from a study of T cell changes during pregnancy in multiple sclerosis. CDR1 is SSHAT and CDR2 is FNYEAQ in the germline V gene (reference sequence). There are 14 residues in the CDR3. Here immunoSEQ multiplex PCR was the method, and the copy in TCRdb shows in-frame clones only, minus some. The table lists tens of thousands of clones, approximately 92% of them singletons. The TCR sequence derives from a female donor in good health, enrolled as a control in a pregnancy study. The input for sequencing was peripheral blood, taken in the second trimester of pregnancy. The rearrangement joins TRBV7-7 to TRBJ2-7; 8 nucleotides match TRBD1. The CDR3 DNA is TGTGCTAGCAGCCTACGACAGGGGCACTACGAGCAGTACTTC. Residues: CASSLRQGHYEQYF.